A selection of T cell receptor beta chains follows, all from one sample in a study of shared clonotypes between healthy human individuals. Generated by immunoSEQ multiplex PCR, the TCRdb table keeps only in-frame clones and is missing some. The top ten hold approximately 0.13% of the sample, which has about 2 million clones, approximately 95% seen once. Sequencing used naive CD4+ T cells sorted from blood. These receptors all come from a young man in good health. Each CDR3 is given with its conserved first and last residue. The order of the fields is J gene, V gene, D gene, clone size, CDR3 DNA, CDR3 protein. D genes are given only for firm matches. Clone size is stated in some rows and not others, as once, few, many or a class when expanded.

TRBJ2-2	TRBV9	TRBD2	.	TGTGCCAGCAGCGTTCTCCCCGGGGGGGAGCAAAACACCGGGGAGCTGTTTTTT	CASSVLPGGEQNTGELFF
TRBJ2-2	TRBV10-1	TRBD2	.	TGCGCCAGCAGTGGCGGGGGCACCGGGGAGCTGTTTTTT	CASSGGGTGELFF
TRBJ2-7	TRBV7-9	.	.	TGTGCCAGCAGCTCGAACGCCCATCCCTCCTACGAGCAGTACTTC	CASSSNAHPSYEQYF
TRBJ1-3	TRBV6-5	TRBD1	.	TGTGCCAGCAGTGCACAGGGGACGGCTGGAAACACCATATATTTT	CASSAQGTAGNTIYF
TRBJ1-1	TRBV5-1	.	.	TGCGCCAGCAGCTTGGACATTCGAGGGGGAGGGAGAACTGAAGCTTTCTTT	CASSLDIRGGGRTEAFF
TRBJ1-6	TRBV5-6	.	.	TGTGCCAGCAGCTTGGGTCAGATCATTAATTCACCCCTCCACTTT	CASSLGQIINSPLHF
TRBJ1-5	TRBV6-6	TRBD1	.	TGTGCCAGCAGCACCATCGACAGGGGGCCTCAGCCCCAGCATTTT	CASSTIDRGPQPQHF
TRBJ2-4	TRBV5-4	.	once	TGTGCCAGCAGCCCTACCGGGAGTAGGGGGGTCCAAAACATTCAGTACTTC	CASSPTGSRGVQNIQYF
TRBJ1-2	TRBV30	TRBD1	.	TGTGCCTGGAGTGTAAGGGGACAGGGGGGCTATGGCTACACCTTC	CAWSVRGQGGYGYTF
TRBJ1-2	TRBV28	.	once	TGTGCCAGCAGTTTATTCTCCGGGACAACTCCCTATGGCTACACCTTC	CASSLFSGTTPYGYTF
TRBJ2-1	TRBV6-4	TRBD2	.	TGTGCCAGCAGTGTGGGACTAGCTGACGACAATGAGCAGTTCTTC	CASSVGLADDNEQFF
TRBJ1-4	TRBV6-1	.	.	TGTGCCAGCAGTGAAGGTGCGAGGGGAAGAAATGAAAAACTGTTTTTT	CASSEGARGRNEKLFF
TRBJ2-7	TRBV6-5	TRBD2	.	TGTGCCACTAGACCGGGACTAGCGGATCGCTACGAGCAGTACTTC	CATRPGLADRYEQYF
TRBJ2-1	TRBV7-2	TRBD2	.	TGTGCCAGCAGTATCCCGGAACTAGCGGGAGGTGTTGAGCAGTTCTTC	CASSIPELAGGVEQFF
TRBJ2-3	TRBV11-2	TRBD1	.	TGTGCCAGCAGCTGGGGGTTACGGGACAGGGGTTCCGATACGCAGTATTTT	CASSWGLRDRGSDTQYF
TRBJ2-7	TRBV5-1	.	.	TGCGCCAGCAGTCTGGGTAGGGAAGGGATCGAGCAGTACTTC	CASSLGREGIEQYF
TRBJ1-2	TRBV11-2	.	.	TGTGCCAGCAGCTTAGAGGGTTCCTCTAGGGCCTTC	CASSLEGSSRAF
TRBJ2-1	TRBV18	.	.	TGTGCCAGCTCACCACCCCCAGGGCGCAATGAGCAGTTCTTC	CASSPPPGRNEQFF
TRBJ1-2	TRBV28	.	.	TGTGCCAGCAGTTTATACTCAGGGCACTATGGCTACACCTTC	CASSLYSGHYGYTF
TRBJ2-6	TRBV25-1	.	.	TGTGCCAGCAGTGAATCCTACTCCGGCTCTGGGGCCAACGTCCTGACTTTC	CASSESYSGSGANVLTF
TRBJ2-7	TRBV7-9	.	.	TGTGCCAGCACCTTATCGAGGGATTCCTACGAGCAGTACTTC	CASTLSRDSYEQYF
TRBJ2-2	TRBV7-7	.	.	TGTGCTAGCAGCCCAGACACTAACACCGGGGAGCTGTTTTTT	CASSPDTNTGELFF
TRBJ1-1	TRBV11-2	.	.	TGTGCCAGCAGCTCACATCGCGCTGAAGCTTTCTTT	CASSSHRAEAFF
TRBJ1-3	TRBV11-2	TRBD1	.	TGTGCCAGCAGCTTCATGACAGGGTCTAGCTCTGGAAACACCATATATTTT	CASSFMTGSSSGNTIYF
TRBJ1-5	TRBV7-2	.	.	TGTGCCAGCAGCTTTTCCAGTCATAGCAATCAGCCCCAGCATTTT	CASSFSSHSNQPQHF
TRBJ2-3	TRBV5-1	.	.	TGCGCCAGCAGCATTGAGACAGGCAGAGATACGCAGTATTTT	CASSIETGRDTQYF
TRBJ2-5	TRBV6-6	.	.	TGTGCCAGCAGTTACTCTAGGGGGGAGACCCAGTACTTC	CASSYSRGETQYF
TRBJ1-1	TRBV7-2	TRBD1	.	TGTGCCAGCAGCAAGGACAGGGGAACTGAAGCTTTCTTT	CASSKDRGTEAFF
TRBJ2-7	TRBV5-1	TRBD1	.	TGCGCCAGCAGCTTTCCGAGACAGGGGGTCGGCGAGCAGTACTTC	CASSFPRQGVGEQYF
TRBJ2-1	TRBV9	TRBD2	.	TGTGCCAGCAGCGTAGCTCTCGGGACTAGCGGGATTAATGAGCAGTTCTTC	CASSVALGTSGINEQFF
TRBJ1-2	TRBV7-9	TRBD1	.	TGTGCCAGCAGCTTAGAGGGGGCGGTCTATGGCTACACCTTC	CASSLEGAVYGYTF
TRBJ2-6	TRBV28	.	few	TGTGCCAGCAGTTCAGGCTCTGGGGCCAACGTCCTGACTTTC	CASSSGSGANVLTF
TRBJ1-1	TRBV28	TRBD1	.	TGTGCCAGCAGTTCCAGGGGGCTGAGGACTGAAGCTTTCTTT	CASSSRGLRTEAFF
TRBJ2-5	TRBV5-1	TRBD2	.	TGCGCCAGCAGCGGAAGCGGGGGGATGGGAGAGACCCAGTACTTC	CASSGSGGMGETQYF
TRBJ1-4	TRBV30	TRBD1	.	TGTGCCTGGAGTGTACAGGGGGCGTTGGTTGAAAAACTGTTTTTT	CAWSVQGALVEKLFF
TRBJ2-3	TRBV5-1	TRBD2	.	TGCGCCAGCAGCTTGGAGGCTAGCGGTCCCGGGAATACGCAGTATTTT	CASSLEASGPGNTQYF
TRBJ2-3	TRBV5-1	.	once	TGCGCCAGCAGCTCCCCTCGGGGGGCTTCAGATACGCAGTATTTT	CASSSPRGASDTQYF
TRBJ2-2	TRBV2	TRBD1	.	TGTGCCAGCAGTTACAGGGGCTGGAACACCGGGGAGCTGTTTTTT	CASSYRGWNTGELFF
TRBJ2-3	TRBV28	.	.	TGTGCCAGCACCCCTTCCGGGGGGCCACCAGATACGCAGTATTTT	CASTPSGGPPDTQYF
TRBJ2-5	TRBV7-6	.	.	TGTGCCAGCAGCTTAATCGGGGCCCGGGAGACCCAGTACTTC	CASSLIGARETQYF
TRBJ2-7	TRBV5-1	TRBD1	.	TGCGCCAGCAGCTCCGGGACAGGAGGCTACGAGCAGTACTTC	CASSSGTGGYEQYF
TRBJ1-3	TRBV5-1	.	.	TGCGCCAGCAGCCGGGACGCAGTCTCTGGAAACACCATATATTTT	CASSRDAVSGNTIYF
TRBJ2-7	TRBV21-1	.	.	TGTGCCAGCAGCAAAGACACACACTACGAGCAGTACTTC	CASSKDTHYEQYF
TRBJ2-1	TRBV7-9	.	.	TGTGCCAGCAGCACATCAGGCCTAGCGTACTCCTACAATGAGCAGTTCTTC	CASSTSGLAYSYNEQFF
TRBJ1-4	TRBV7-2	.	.	TGTGCCAGCAGCCTCGGGCCTAATGAAAAACTGTTTTTT	CASSLGPNEKLFF
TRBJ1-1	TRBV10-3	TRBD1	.	TGTGCCATCAGTGGCCTAGGACAGGGCCGCACTGAAGCTTTCTTT	CAISGLGQGRTEAFF
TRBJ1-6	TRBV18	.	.	TGTGCCAGCTCCCAGTCGGACCGGGGAAATTCACCCCTCCACTTT	CASSQSDRGNSPLHF
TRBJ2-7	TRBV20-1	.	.	TGCAGTGCCCCGGACCCCCCGGAGCAGTACTTC	CSAPDPPEQYF
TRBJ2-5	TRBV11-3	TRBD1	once	TGTGCCAGCAGCTTAGCTTACGACAGGGGCCAAGAGACCCAGTACTTC	CASSLAYDRGQETQYF
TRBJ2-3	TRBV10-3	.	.	TGTGCCACCGGAGTGGGCCCAGGGAGCACAGATACGCAGTATTTT	CATGVGPGSTDTQYF
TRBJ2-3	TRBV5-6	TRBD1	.	TGTGCCAGCAGCTTGGTGCCAGGGGGCGTCGCAGATACGCAGTATTTT	CASSLVPGGVADTQYF
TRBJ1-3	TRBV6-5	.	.	TGTGCCAGCAGTTTTAGTAGCTCTGGAAACACCATATATTTT	CASSFSSSGNTIYF
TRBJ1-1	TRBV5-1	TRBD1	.	TGCGCCAGCAGCGGGACAGGACTGAACACTGAAGCTTTCTTT	CASSGTGLNTEAFF
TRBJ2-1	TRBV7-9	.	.	TGTGCCAGCACCCTCCGGAACAATGAGCAGTTCTTC	CASTLRNNEQFF